This entry lists 21 T cell receptor beta chains sequenced from one sample in a study of shared clonotypes between healthy human individuals. The method was immunoSEQ multiplex PCR; TCRdb's version includes in-frame clones alone and lacks a portion of them. In the table there are roughly 2,300,000 clones, about 90% of which are singletons. Sequences were obtained from naive CD4+ T cells from PBMCs. Subset: CD45RA+ positively selected. These receptors were collected from a man aged 18 to 30 in good health. Some clones in this sample may be carry-over from other donors' samples.

In its sample, this clone was seen a few times. The V gene is TRBV5-4, the J gene TRBJ1-1, with a weak D call TRBD1 (5 bases). Germline CDR1 reads SGHNT; CDR2 reads YYREEE (reference sequence). The CDR3 is made up of 16 amino acids. V lost 4 bases, J lost 0 bases, and 16 bases lay in between. The CDR3 bases are TGTGCCAGCAGCCCTCCCGGGACTTTTTTGAACACTGAAGCTTTCTTT. It specifies CASSPPGTFLNTEAFF.

This chain connects TRBV28 to TRBJ2-5; D may be TRBD1 or TRBD2 (5 bases each). From germline, CDR1 is MDHEN and CDR2 SYDVKM. Deletions cut 5 bases from V and 5 bases from J, with 27 bases between. The CDR3 is made up of 18 amino acids. This chain's CDR3 is CASSNSVARGPGRETQYF. In DNA, the CDR3 is TGTGCCAGCAGTAACTCTGTGGCTCGGGGCCCCGGGCGGGAGACCCAGTACTTC.

The rearrangement joins TRBV6-5 to TRBJ2-7; D not certain. The germline gives CDR1 MNHEY, CDR2 SVGAGI. This CDR3 region has 13 residues. V lost 7 bases, J lost 0 bases, and 10 bases lay in between. The DNA of the CDR3 is TGTGCCAGCACCCGACCGGGCTCCTACGAGCAGTACTTC. Encoded protein: CASTRPGSYEQYF.

This sequence joins TRBV11-2 and TRBJ2-2; maybe TRBD2 (5 bases). V was shortened by 1 base and J by 3 bases, with 18 bases between the two germline ends. CDR1 is SGHAT and CDR2 is FQNNGV in the germline V gene. The CDR3 has 18 residues. DNA of the CDR3: TGTGCCAGCAGCTTAGGGAGGCTGGCACGCTACGACACCGGGGAGCTGTTTTTT. This translates into CASSLGRLARYDTGELFF.

The chain links TRBV5-1 to TRBJ2-1; D is perhaps TRBD2 (6 bases). The CDR3 consists of 14 residues. The V end was cut by 7 bases, the J end by 6 bases, with 17 bases between. CDR1 is SGHRS and CDR2 is YFSETQ in the germline V gene. The CDR3 DNA reads TGCGCCAGCTCGGGGGACCCCGCCCCCAATGAGCAGTTCTTC. Amino acids: CASSGDPAPNEQFF.

The V and J genes are TRBV9 and TRBJ2-5, with 7 bases that match TRBD2. In germline, CDR1 is SGDLS, CDR2 YYNGEE. CDR3 length: 16 amino acids. V was clipped by 4 bases and J by 0 bases; unmatched bases: 9. The CDR3 region has the DNA TGTGCCAGCAGCTATTCCAGCGGGACTGACCAAGAGACCCAGTACTTC. This gives the protein CASSYSSGTDQETQYF. The variable domain in full, with the rest retrieved from reference TRBV9 and TRBJ2-5, is DSGVTQTPKHLITATGQRVTLRCSPRSGDLSVYWYQQSLDQGLQFLIQYYNGEERAKGNILERFSAQQFPDLHSELNLSSLELGDSALYFCASSYSSGTDQETQYFGPGTRLLVL.

The rearrangement joins TRBV9 to TRBJ2-1, with 10 bases that match TRBD2. J was trimmed by 12 bases and V by 4 bases; bases with no gene match: 13. The CDR3 sequence is 15 residues long. Germline V lookup: CDR1 SGDLS, CDR2 YYNGEE. CDR3 residues: CASSKRDVTSGRQFF. CDR3 nucleotide sequence: TGTGCCAGCAGCAAACGAGACGTGACTAGCGGGCGGCAGTTCTTC.

The chain carries TRBV18 and TRBJ1-4, with D maybe TRBD1 (6 bases). V was cut by 1 base and J by 6 bases, with 12 bases left in between. This CDR3 region has 15 residues. Germline-derived CDR1 and CDR2 are KGHSH and LQKENI. CDR3 protein: CASSPRRGEDEKLFF. CDR3 DNA: TGTGCCAGCTCACCACGAAGGGGGGAGGATGAAAAACTGTTTTTT. Together with reference TRBV18 and TRBJ1-4, the CDR3 gives the full variable domain: NAGVMQNPRHLVRRRGQEARLRCSPMKGHSHVYWYRQLPEEGLKFMVYLQKENIIDESGMPKERFSAEFPKEGPSILRIQQVVRGDSAAYFCASSPRRGEDEKLFFGSGTQLSVL.

V is TRBV7-8 and J is TRBJ1-2; 9 bases line up with TRBD1. The CDR3 loop spans 18 amino acids. Germline values: CDR1 SGHVS, CDR2 FQNEAQ. After removal of 2 bases from V and 0 bases from J, the junction contained 10 bases not matched to a gene. The DNA of the CDR3 is TGTGCCAGCAGCTTAAACTTGGACAGGGGCACAGCTAACTATGGCTACACCTTC. This sequence encodes CASSLNLDRGTANYGYTF.

CDR3: CASSFAGMNTEAFF. For the CDR3, the DNA is TGTGCCAGCAGCTTTGCAGGCATGAACACTGAAGCTTTCTTT. The chain uses TRBV7-8 and TRBJ1-1; no definite D call. Germline V CDR1 and CDR2: SGHVS, FQNEAQ. Deletions cut 3 bases from V and 0 bases from J, with 8 bases between. The CDR3 has 14 amino acids.

With respect to this clone: Other DNA sequences in this sample translate to the same CDR3. The chain has TRBV6-1 and TRBJ2-7; D gene uncertain. V shed 6 bases and J shed 0 bases, with 12 bases lying between them. Germline V CDR1 and CDR2: MNHNS, SASEGT. The length of the CDR3 is 14 residues. The CDR3: CASSEPGRSYEQYF. The CDR3 bases are TGTGCCAGCAGCGAACCCGGTCGCTCCTACGAGCAGTACTTC.

The CDR3 loop reads CASSTTGPAGEKLFF. The CDR3 region has the DNA TGTGCCAGCAGCACCACAGGGCCAGCTGGGGAAAAACTGTTTTTT. The chain uses TRBV7-2 and TRBJ1-4; tentatively, D is TRBD1 (6 bases). Germline CDR1 is SGHTA and CDR2 is FQGNSA. The CDR3 spans 15 residues. Trimming left V 5 bases short and J 8 bases short, with 18 bases between.

The gene calls are TRBV28 and TRBJ1-1; TRBD1 is a possible D gene (5 bases). CDR3 length equals 11 residues. CDR1 is MDHEN and CDR2 is SYDVKM in the germline V gene. V lost 8 bases and J 7 bases, leaving 11 bases between the germline ends. As DNA, the CDR3 is TGTGCCAGCGGCGGGGGTTTTGAAGCTTTCTTT. Translated: CASGGGFEAFF.

The gene calls are TRBV4-1 and TRBJ2-5; unclear D gene. This CDR3 region has 13 residues. Germline loops: CDR1 MGHRA, CDR2 YSYEKL. V was cut by 4 bases and J by 4 bases, with 10 bases left in between. The CDR3 loop reads CASSLVARETQYF. Here the CDR3 DNA reads TGCGCCAGCAGCCTGGTTGCCAGAGAGACCCAGTACTTC.

This clone was observed a single time. The rearrangement uses TRBV5-1 and TRBJ2-3, with no clear D. Between the trimmed V and J ends, which lost 2 bases and 5 bases, there was a span of 12 bases. This CDR3 region has 14 residues. The germline gives CDR1 SGHRS, CDR2 YFSETQ. This CDR3 is CASSFTDPRDTQYF. The CDR3 region has the DNA TGCGCCAGCAGCTTTACAGACCCCCGAGATACGCAGTATTTT.

V usage is TRBV5-1 and J usage is TRBJ1-5, with 8 bases matching TRBD1. The V gene end was trimmed by 2 bases and the J gene end by 5 bases; junction bases not matched to a gene: 6. The germline CDR1 and CDR2 sequences are SGHRS and YFSETQ. The CDR3 runs 15 residues. The CDR3, as DNA: TGCGCCAGCAGCTTAACTACAGGGGGAGATCAGCCCCAGCATTTT. Protein: CASSLTTGGDQPQHF. The variable domain in full, with the rest retrieved from reference TRBV5-1 and TRBJ1-5, is KAGVTQTPRYLIKTRGQQVTLSCSPISGHRSVSWYQQTPGQGLQFLFEYFSETQRNKGNFPGRFSGRQFSNSRSEMNVSTLELGDSALYLCASSLTTGGDQPQHFGDGTRLSIL.

The genes are TRBV5-1 and TRBJ2-3, with 12 nucleotides matching TRBD2. The ends lost 4 bases at V and 2 bases at J; junction bases unmatched: 8. The CDR3 runs to 17 residues. CDR1 and CDR2 (germline): SGHRS, YFSETQ. This CDR3 is CASSPVPSGRVTDTQYF. For the CDR3, the DNA is TGCGCCAGCAGCCCCGTCCCTAGCGGGAGGGTCACAGATACGCAGTATTTT. The whole variable domain, filled in from reference TRBV5-1 and TRBJ2-3, reads KAGVTQTPRYLIKTRGQQVTLSCSPISGHRSVSWYQQTPGQGLQFLFEYFSETQRNKGNFPGRFSGRQFSNSRSEMNVSTLELGDSALYLCASSPVPSGRVTDTQYFGPGTRLTVL.

This chain joins TRBV4-1 and TRBJ2-2; D not resolved. Germline CDR1 is MGHRA and CDR2 is YSYEKL. The CDR3 is 14 residues long. The V end was cut by 2 bases, the J end by 1 base, with 5 bases between. CDR3 nucleotides: TGCGCCAGCAGCCAAACGCGGAACACCGGGGAGCTGTTTTTT. Protein: CASSQTRNTGELFF.

This clone showed up just once. The chain carries TRBV5-1 and TRBJ2-7; 11 positions agree with TRBD1. Germline V gene data show CDR1 as SGHRS and CDR2 as YFSETQ. After removal of 5 bases from V and 4 bases from J, the junction contained 5 bases not matched to a gene. CDR3 length: 14 amino acids. The DNA for the CDR3 is TGCGCCAGCAGGCCCGGGGACAGGGGGTACGAGCAGTACTTC. It translates to CASRPGDRGYEQYF.

This sequence joins TRBV5-1 and TRBJ2-1, with D possibly called TRBD1 or TRBD2 (5 bases each). This CDR3 has 15 amino acids. Per the germline V gene, CDR1 is SGHRS and CDR2 is YFSETQ. Trimming cost V 2 bases and J 3 bases, with 12 bases left between them. The CDR3 nucleotides are TGCGCCAGCAGCTTTGGGGGTTTTGGCTACAATGAGCAGTTCTTC. Its translation: CASSFGGFGYNEQFF.

The chain links TRBV10-3 to TRBJ1-5; 7 bases align to TRBD1. V dropped 1 base and J dropped 6; count of bases not matched to a gene: 6. Germline V gene sequence: CDR1 ENHRY, CDR2 SYGVKD. CDR3 length: 15 residues. For the CDR3, the DNA is TGTGCCATCAGTGAGTTAGGAAGGGGGCCTCAGCCCCAGCATTTT. Its protein product is CAISELGRGPQPQHF.